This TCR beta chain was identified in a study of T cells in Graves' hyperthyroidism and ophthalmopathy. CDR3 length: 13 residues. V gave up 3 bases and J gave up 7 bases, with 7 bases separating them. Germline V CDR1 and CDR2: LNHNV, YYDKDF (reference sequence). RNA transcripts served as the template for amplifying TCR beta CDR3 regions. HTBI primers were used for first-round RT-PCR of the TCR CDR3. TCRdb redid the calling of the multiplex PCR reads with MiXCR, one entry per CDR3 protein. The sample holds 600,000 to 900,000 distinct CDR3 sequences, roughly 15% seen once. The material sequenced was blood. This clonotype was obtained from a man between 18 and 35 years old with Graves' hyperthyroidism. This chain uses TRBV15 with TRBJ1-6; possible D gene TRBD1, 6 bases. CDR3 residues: CATSSGQNSPLHF. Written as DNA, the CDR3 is TGTGCCACCAGCAGTGGACAGAATTCACCCCTCCACTTT. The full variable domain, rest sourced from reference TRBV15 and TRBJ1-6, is DAMVIQNPRYQVTQFGKPVTLSCSQTLNHNVMYWYQQKSSQAPKLLFHYYDKDFNNEADTPDNFQSRRPNTSFCFLDIRSPGLGDTAMYLCATSSGQNSPLHFGNGTRLTVT.